The sequence of this T cell receptor beta chain was determined in a study of regulatory T cells in long-lasting Graves disease. Arm-PCR with iRepertoire HTBI primers amplified the CDR3 regions for these TCR beta libraries. One entry per CDR3 protein, called by TCRdb with MiXCR from the multiplex PCR reads. This table has about 620,000 distinct CDR3 sequences, about 16% appearing once. This clonotype has a count of ten or more. The germline V and J ends were trimmed by 2 bases and 1 base, with 6 bases remaining between them. This CDR3 is 14 amino acids long. The sample's time point: newly diagnosed GD, antithyroid drugs for less than 3 months. RNA isolated from PBMCs was used to make the TCR library. This sample also belongs to another study, concerning T cells in Graves' hyperthyroidism and ophthalmopathy. From that second work: In the first-round RT-PCR of the TCR CDR3, the HTBI primer set was used.

The sample in question was peripheral blood mononuclear cells (PBMCs), obtained at new diagnosis, from a patient treated with antithyroid drugs. This TCR was recovered from a woman in her 30s with Graves disease. The chain uses TRBV12-3 or TRBV12-4 and TRBJ1-3; TRBD1 is a possible D gene (6 bases). CDR3 protein: CASSLQGSGNTIYF. CDR3 sequence (DNA): TGTGCCAGCAGTTTACAGGGGTCTGGAAACACCATATATTTT.